This T cell receptor (beta chain) was documented in a study of T cells after posttransplantation cyclophosphamide. The table came from immunoSEQ multiplex PCR; TCRdb's copy has only in-frame clones and leaves some out. The profile shows tens of thousands of clones, 70% to 90% of them singletons. Study-level points and caveats: Donor CD8+ memory clones often dominated recipient blood repertoires at later times. TRB clonality was highly associated with recipient CMV seropositivity and reactivation. Blood and skin or GI T cell repertoires showed limited TRB overlap.

A single count supports this clone. Its specificity is unknown. V lost 1 base to trimming and J lost 2 bases, with 12 bases between them. Germline CDR1 SGHTA, CDR2 FQGNSA. The CDR3 contains 15 residues. The chain carries TRBV7-2 and TRBJ2-7, with D possibly being TRBD2 (6 bases). The TCR originated in a young man with a blood cancer, CMV-positive, and with a related stem cell donor. The sample consisted of PBMCs. The CDR3 DNA follows: TGTGCCAGCAGCTTAGATTGGGACTCTCCCTACGAGCAGTACTTC. It translates to CASSLDWDSPYEQYF.